This TCR beta chain was sequenced for a study of blood T cell repertoires in COVID-19 (TCRdb year 2020). With respect to the entire study: Collaborator samples came from the United States, Italy and Spain and covered acute and convalescent phases of COVID-19. The material from the prospective study consisted of cDNA or gDNA derived from T cells, B-cell-depleted T cells, or PBMCs. The dataset comprised deeply sampled blood TCRbeta repertoires from subjects exposed to, actively infected with, or recovered from COVID-19. The repertoires were released in a freely available public database intended as a resource for research on the immune response to SARS-CoV-2. The samples were drawn from two sources: the first 160 participants of the ongoing ImmuneRACE study, and 1,200 or so subjects contributed by 6 global collaborators. The sample metadata nearly always contained a de-identified subject ID, COVID-19 status, age in years and sex. Where available, HLA class I and class II types were taken from metadata supplied by the sample provider and were not determined by assay-based typing.

The paper as a whole reports these results and caveats: Clinical and demographic metadata were provided uncurated, with the amount varying by source and participant.

Counted from cysteine to phenylalanine, this CDR3 has 15 amino acids. Just the 45-base CDR3 DNA is kept, in frame starting at base 1. V was cut back by 5 bases and J by 7 bases, leaving a gap of 17 bases between them. The germline V gene (reference sequence) gives CDR1 as LNHDA and CDR2 as SQIVND. The immunoSEQ Assay, a bias-controlled multiplex PCR, was used to amplify TCRbeta CDR3 regions from genomic DNA. The authors' pipeline ran thus. The number of nucleated cells in each sample was estimated from the amplification of reference gene primers within the assay. To quantify the absolute abundance of each unique TCRbeta CDR3 rearrangement, sequence reads were collapsed and filtered. Productive Simpson clonality was computed per sample as the square root of Simpson's diversity index over productive rearrangements. TCRdb mirrors the immuneACCESS table, restricted to in-frame sequences. Some clones are absent from its copies; in checked studies, under half trace to an unresolved V gene, and the reason for the others is unknown. The V and J calls and clone size were taken over from that table, and D and trimming were inferred from the DNA. The sample has roughly 150,000 clones on record, 80% of them singletons. The ten largest account for 4.5% to 7.5% of the sample.

In the prospective study, participants were about 18 to 95 years old, resided in approximately 22 geographic areas of the United States, and were enrolled through a virtual design. To assign participants to cohorts, the prospective study relied on clinical history that participants themselves reported in a screening survey and a study questionnaire. ImmuneRACE Cohort 3 recovered participants were defined by two consecutive negative NP/OP PCR tests, healthcare professional clearance, or symptom resolution. Mobile phlebotomists in the prospective study collected whole blood, serum and a nasopharyngeal or oropharyngeal swab from every participant. Prospective study participants could optionally give additional blood draws and questionnaires over an approximately 2-month period. Blood samples from the prospective study were shipped frozen or at room temperature prior to DNA extraction. As to this clone: There is no known antigen for this receptor. No much larger clonotype is one base removed from it; base qualities were not supplied.

The sequence was obtained from a man in his forties who had recovered from COVID-19. Sequenced: PBMCs or T cells enriched from blood (not recorded which). The rearranged segments are TRBV19 and TRBJ2-2; TRBD2 is perhaps the D gene, given 5 matching bases. At the DNA level, the sequence is TGTGCCAGTAGTTTCTCCGGAGGTTTAGACGGGGAGCTGTTTTTT. Its protein is CASSFSGGLDGELFF.